This T cell receptor (beta chain) was sequenced during a study of cytomegalovirus exposure and HLA in healthy donors. Overall study results and limits: Productive status was seen about 87% or about 30% of the time for most TCR beta V segments in an earlier analysis.

Points on this clone: Its antigen is not identified.

Vbeta (60) and Jbeta (13) primers were used in the PCR. Profiled with immunoSEQ multiplex PCR; TCRdb holds only in-frame clones, not every one. The table has roughly 150,000 clones, roughly 66% seen once. Material: PBMCs. The receptor was derived from a woman under 30 in good health and CMV-seronegative.

The CDR3 loop is CASSIRERETQYF. The CDR3 DNA reads TGTGCCAGTAGTATCAGGGAAAGGGAGACCCAGTACTTC. This rearrangement joins TRBV19 to TRBJ2-5; D may be TRBD1 (5 bases). Looked up from germline, CDR1 is LNHDA and CDR2 is SQIVND (reference sequence). Trimming took off 3 bases at V and 5 bases at J, with 10 bases between the two ends. This CDR3 is 13 amino acids long.